The 24 T cell receptor beta chains below were found in one sample sequenced in a study of OX40 agonist ivuxolimab in advanced cancers. Data came from immunoSEQ multiplex PCR; TCRdb stores just in-frame clones and leaves some out. The table includes roughly 86,000 clones, 80% to 90% detected once. The sequences come from CD4+ or CD8+ T cells sorted from blood, collected in a trial of the OX40 agonist ivuxolimab. Source of these receptors: an adult with an advanced solid tumor such as melanoma, head and neck, liver or kidney cancer.

The chain is built from TRBV27 and TRBJ1-5; D may be TRBD1 (5 bases). This CDR3 contains 15 residues. Germline V lookup: CDR1 MNHEY, CDR2 SMNVEV (reference sequence). Trimming removed 0 bases from V and 2 bases from J, with 8 bases in between. CDR3 bases: TGTGCCAGCAGTTTATCACCGGGGGGCAATCAGCCCCAGCATTTT. Its protein product is CASSLSPGGNQPQHF.

In its sample, this clone was seen a few times. The chain carries TRBV5-1 and TRBJ2-7; no clear D gene. The CDR3 has 14 residues. Germline loops: CDR1 SGHRS, CDR2 YFSETQ. V lost 0 bases, J lost 0 bases, and 7 bases lay in between. The CDR3 is CASSLAVASYEQYF. In nucleotides, the CDR3 is TGCGCCAGCAGCTTGGCCGTGGCCTCCTACGAGCAGTACTTC. Complete variable domain (other parts from reference TRBV5-1 and TRBJ2-7): KAGVTQTPRYLIKTRGQQVTLSCSPISGHRSVSWYQQTPGQGLQFLFEYFSETQRNKGNFPGRFSGRQFSNSRSEMNVSTLELGDSALYLCASSLAVASYEQYFGPGTRLTVT.

The J gene is TRBJ2-5, the V gene TRBV27; TRBD2 matches at 14 bases. V trimming: 4 bases; J trimming: 4 bases; junction bases outside the gene matches: 2. The CDR3 is made up of 15 amino acids. Germline CDR1 is MNHEY and CDR2 is SMNVEV (reference sequence). The chain's CDR3 is CASSSGTSGRETQYF. The CDR3 region has the DNA TGTGCCAGCAGTTCTGGGACTAGCGGGAGAGAGACCCAGTACTTC.

This clone was detected once. V usage is TRBV9 and J usage is TRBJ2-5, with a possible D match to TRBD1 (6 bases). Deletions cut 4 bases from V and 5 bases from J, with 15 bases between. This CDR3 has 14 residues. Germline V lookup: CDR1 SGDLS, CDR2 YYNGEE. The CDR3 reads CASSTGQRGETQYF. The CDR3 nucleotides read TGTGCCAGCAGCACCGGACAGAGGGGGGAGACCCAGTACTTC.

The rearrangement links TRBV19 to TRBJ2-1; D is perhaps TRBD1 or TRBD2 (6 bases each). Trimming pared 3 bases from V and 4 bases from J, leaving 16 bases between. CDR3 length equals 16 residues. Germline CDR1 LNHDA, CDR2 SQIVND (reference sequence). CDR3 amino acids: CASSMGPRGVYNEQFF. CDR3 in DNA: TGTGCCAGTAGTATGGGTCCTAGGGGGGTTTACAATGAGCAGTTCTTC.

This chain connects TRBV7-2 to TRBJ2-1, with D unclear. Germline V gene sequence: CDR1 SGHTA, CDR2 FQGNSA. The CDR3 contains 14 residues. V lost 1 base and J 7 bases, leaving 11 bases between the germline ends. The CDR3 coding sequence is TGTGCCAGCAGCTTAGATGACAACTGGAATGAGCAGTTCTTC. This gives the protein CASSLDDNWNEQFF.

This chain connects TRBV7-2 to TRBJ2-3, with 9 bases fitting TRBD1. With 8 bases clipped from V and 5 bases from J, the junction kept 8 bases outside the gene matches. The germline V gene encodes CDR1 SGHTA and CDR2 FQGNSA. This CDR3 has 14 amino acids. Written as DNA, the CDR3 is TGTGCCAGCGCCGGGACAGGGACCGGAGATACGCAGTATTTT. Translating it yields CASAGTGTGDTQYF. The full variable domain, its missing parts supplied by reference TRBV7-2 and TRBJ2-3, is GAGVSQSPSNKVTEKGKDVELRCDPISGHTALYWYRQSLGQGLEFLIYFQGNSAPDKSGLPSDRFSAERTGGSVSTLTIQRTQQEDSAVYLCASAGTGTGDTQYFGPGTRLTVL.

V gene TRBV30 combines with J gene TRBJ2-7; TRBD2 is a possible D gene (6 bases). The CDR3 length is 13 residues. Germline V gene sequence: CDR1 GTSNPN, CDR2 SVGIG (reference sequence). Trimming left V 1 base short and J 6 bases short, with 13 bases between. The CDR3 is CAWSDPAGLEQYF. The CDR3 DNA sequence: TGTGCCTGGAGTGACCCCGCGGGGCTCGAGCAGTACTTC.

The V call is TRBV19, the J call TRBJ1-2; possible D gene TRBD1, 5 bases. CDR3 length: 17 amino acids. Trimming took off 2 bases at V and 2 bases at J, with 18 bases between the two ends. In germline, CDR1 is LNHDA, CDR2 SQIVND (reference sequence). The DNA for the CDR3 is TGTGCCAGTAGTATAATGTCTTCGGCAGGGCTCAACTATGGCTACACCTTC. Residues: CASSIMSSAGLNYGYTF.

The chain links TRBV5-1 to TRBJ1-2; tentative D call: TRBD1 (5 bases). Germline CDR1 SGHRS, CDR2 YFSETQ. The CDR3 spans 16 residues. The V end lost 4 bases, the J end lost 5 bases, and 21 bases lay between the germline ends. The CDR3 nucleotides are TGCGCCAGCAGCATCGTTCCGTGGTACAGGACGTATGGCTACACCTTC. Amino acid sequence: CASSIVPWYRTYGYTF.

This clone turned up a few times. Other DNA sequences in this sample translate to the same CDR3. The V and J genes are TRBV2 and TRBJ2-7; D not certain. The CDR3 runs to 10 residues. V was trimmed by 4 bases and J by 7 bases, leaving 5 bases between them. CDR1 is SNHLY, CDR2 FYNNEI, per germline. CDR3 coding DNA: TGTGCCAGCAGTGGTCTTGAGCAGTACTTC. This encodes CASSGLEQYF.

The rearrangement uses TRBV10-1 and TRBJ1-1; D remains ambiguous. Germline values: CDR1 WNHNN, CDR2 SYGVQD (reference sequence). V dropped 8 bases and J dropped 6 bases, with 16 bases sitting between them. This CDR3 has 13 residues. The CDR3 sequence is CASGGRLFPEAFF. CDR3 nucleotides: TGCGCCAGCGGAGGCAGGCTGTTTCCTGAAGCTTTCTTT.

This rearrangement joins TRBV11-3 to TRBJ2-7; TRBD2 is a possible D gene (6 bases). Trimming removed 2 bases at V and 2 bases at J, with 13 bases between. This CDR3 spans 15 amino acids. Germline assignment: CDR1 SGHNT and CDR2 YENEEA. For the CDR3, the DNA is TGTGCCAGCAGCTTATCAAGCGGGCATGCCTACGAGCAGTACTTC. It codes for CASSLSSGHAYEQYF.

The rearrangement links TRBV10-3 to TRBJ2-7; D might be TRBD1 (6 bases). The ends were cut back, 0 bases at V and 7 bases at J, with 19 bases in the middle. Germline V lookup: CDR1 ENHRY, CDR2 SYGVKD. The CDR3 sequence is 16 residues long. The CDR3 sequence is CAISESSPRGLREQYF. The DNA for the CDR3 is TGTGCCATCAGTGAGTCTTCTCCCAGGGGATTACGGGAGCAGTACTTC.

The J gene is TRBJ1-2, the V gene TRBV20-1, with D unclear. V was pared by 4 bases and J by 8 bases, with 5 bases between. Germline V gene sequence: CDR1 DFQATT, CDR2 SNEGSKA (reference sequence). The CDR3 extends over 9 amino acids. This chain's CDR3 is CSATGGYTF. CDR3 nucleotide sequence: TGCAGTGCTACGGGGGGCTACACCTTC.

In its sample, this clone was seen a few times. This chain links TRBV30 with TRBJ1-1; no firm D call. This CDR3 contains 14 residues. Trimming left V 1 base short and J 0 bases short, with 9 bases between. The germline V gene has CDR1 GTSNPN and CDR2 SVGIG (reference sequence). CDR3 nucleotides: TGTGCCTGGAGTGCCGTACAGCTGAACACTGAAGCTTTCTTT. This encodes CAWSAVQLNTEAFF.

CDR3 residues: CATSRDSSRGRYPGELFF. CDR3 in DNA: TGTGCCACCAGCAGAGATTCTTCCAGGGGGCGATATCCCGGGGAGCTGTTTTTT. The chain has TRBV15 and TRBJ2-2; TRBD1 agrees at 8 bases. V was pared by 0 bases and J by 6 bases, with 12 bases of the junction left unmatched. There are 18 residues in the CDR3. From germline, CDR1 is LNHNV and CDR2 YYDKDF (reference sequence). Drawing the rest from reference TRBV15 and TRBJ2-2, the complete variable domain is DAMVIQNPRYQVTQFGKPVTLSCSQTLNHNVMYWYQQKSSQAPKLLFHYYDKDFNNEADTPDNFQSRRPNTSFCFLDIRSPGLGDTAMYLCATSRDSSRGRYPGELFFGEGSRLTVL.

The gene calls are TRBV4-1 and TRBJ2-7; 8 bases are a match to TRBD1. V dropped 4 bases and J dropped 5; count of bases not matched to a gene: 19. The CDR3 totals 18 residues. Germline CDR1 and CDR2: MGHRA and YSYEKL. CDR3: CASSPRRTGPLILDEQYF. CDR3 sequence (DNA): TGCGCCAGCAGCCCGAGAAGGACAGGGCCCCTCATCTTGGACGAGCAGTACTTC.

The rearrangement joins TRBV6-1 to TRBJ1-5; 7 bases align to TRBD1. Germline assignment: CDR1 MNHNS and CDR2 SASEGT. CDR3 length equals 15 residues. V shed 4 bases and J 11 bases; nucleotides not matched to a gene: 14. CDR3 protein: CASSGAPGQFSAQHF. CDR3 nucleotides: TGTGCCAGCAGTGGCGCCCCGGGACAGTTCTCGGCCCAGCATTTT.

The J gene is TRBJ1-5, the V gene TRBV6-4; 7 bases fit TRBD1. This CDR3 is built from 14 residues. The V gene end was trimmed by 8 bases and the J gene end by 4 bases; junction bases not matched to a gene: 8. CDR1 and CDR2 (germline): MRHNA, SNTAGT. CDR3 loop: CASSRKDRNQPQHF. For the CDR3, the DNA is TGTGCCAGCTCGAGGAAGGACAGGAATCAGCCCCAGCATTTT.

This clone was recorded a few times. V usage is TRBV6-5 and J usage is TRBJ2-7, with 8 positions matching TRBD2. The CDR3 runs to 13 residues. The V gene's germline CDR1 is MNHEY and CDR2 SVGAGI. The trim removed 4 bases at V and 3 bases at J, leaving 2 bases unmatched. As DNA, the CDR3 is TGTGCCAGCAGTTCGGGAGGGTACTACGAGCAGTACTTC. It encodes CASSSGGYYEQYF.

V and J are TRBV16 and TRBJ1-2; 9 bases map to TRBD1. J was trimmed by 4 bases and V by 4 bases; bases with no gene match: 4. The germline CDR1 and CDR2 sequences are KGHSY and FQNENV. The CDR3 is 14 amino acids. The DNA of the CDR3 is TGTGCCAGCAGCCCGACAGGGGGAGGCTATGGCTACACCTTC. Protein sequence: CASSPTGGGYGYTF.

The chain couples TRBV7-9 to TRBJ1-2; maybe TRBD1 (5 bases). Germline-derived CDR1 and CDR2 are SEHNR and FQNEAQ (reference sequence). V lost 3 bases to trimming and J lost 4 bases, with 12 bases between them. CDR3 length: 14 amino acids. The CDR3 DNA follows: TGTGCCAGCAGCTTGCGGACGGGGCCCTATGGCTACACCTTC. Amino acids: CASSLRTGPYGYTF.

This chain uses TRBV6-6 with TRBJ2-7; the match to TRBD2 covers 9 bases. CDR1 is MNHNY and CDR2 is SVGAGI in the germline V gene (reference sequence). V was clipped by 2 bases and J by 5 bases; unmatched bases: 4. There are 14 residues in the CDR3. The CDR3 loop is CASSYGGRADEQYF. DNA for the CDR3: TGTGCCAGCAGTTACGGCGGGAGGGCCGACGAGCAGTACTTC.